The clone carrying this T cell receptor (beta chain) was seen ten or more times. Antigen: not known. MiXCR, applied by TCRdb to the 5' RACE reads, yields one record per CDR3 protein. The data hold just under 550,000 distinct CDR3 sequences, with 20% observed a single time. The sample originates from a study of T-cell memory formation after mild COVID-19. Study at large: The study found TCR clusters largely donor specific. Study-wide findings and caveats: Memory cells collected pre-infection included some clones that later responded, suggesting cross-reactive memory joined. The study found balanced CD4/CD8 in clones contracting day 15 to 85 and a CD4+ lean in later expanders.

The receptor was isolated from an adult woman who had mild COVID-19 (a few samples of this study predate the infection). Cell type and time point are not known. Sequenced input: PBMCs or a T cell subset sorted from them (not recorded which).

CDR3 residues: CAICPGQGSKNIQYF. The CDR3 DNA reads as TGTGCCATCTGTCCAGGGCAAGGCTCCAAAAACATTCAGTACTTC. The gene calls are TRBV10-3 and TRBJ2-4; D possibly corresponds to TRBD1 (5 bases). The V gene's germline CDR1 is ENHRY and CDR2 SYGVKD. The CDR3 sequence is 15 residues long. Trimming left V 8 bases short and J 2 bases short, with 16 bases between.